The 17 T cell receptor beta chains listed next were all sequenced from one sample in a study of radiotherapy plus CTLA-4 blockade in lung cancer. The data were produced by immunoSEQ multiplex PCR, yet TCRdb's version contains in-frame clones alone and is incomplete. The sample shows 70,000 to 90,000 clones, 60% to 85% of them seen only once. The source was peripheral blood, collected from a patient treated with radiotherapy plus ipilimumab. Every receptor here comes from a human donor with non-small cell lung cancer whose response to radiotherapy plus ipilimumab could not be evaluated. Some clones in this sample may be carry-over from other donors' samples.

This clone turned up a few times. This chain links TRBV4-2 with TRBJ1-6; 10 bases agree with TRBD1. The germline V gene has CDR1 LGHNA and CDR2 YNFKEQ. There are 14 residues in the CDR3. After removal of 5 bases from V and 8 bases from J, the junction contained 3 bases not matched to a gene. The CDR3 DNA sequence: TGTGCCAGCAGCACCGACAGGGGGCATTCACCCCTCCACTTT. It translates to CASSTDRGHSPLHF.

The chain employs TRBV5-6 and TRBJ1-6; perhaps TRBD1 as D (6 bases). V lost 4 bases to trimming and J lost 6 bases, with 14 bases between them. Germline V lookup: CDR1 SGHDT, CDR2 YYEEEE. The length of the CDR3 is 15 residues. The CDR3: CASSDRGAGNSPLHF. The CDR3 DNA sequence: TGTGCCAGCAGCGACCGGGGGGCTGGTAATTCACCCCTCCACTTT.

V is TRBV7-8 and J is TRBJ2-7; D is possibly TRBD1 (6 bases). CDR1 and CDR2 (germline): SGHVS, FQNEAQ. The CDR3 totals 14 residues. The ends were cut back, 5 bases at V and 6 bases at J, with 17 bases in the middle. CDR3 bases: TGTGCCAGCAGCCCGGGACAATGGGCCGGCGAGCAGTACTTC. Translating gives CASSPGQWAGEQYF.

CDR3 protein: CSVEPSGGIDEQFF. CDR3 DNA: TGCAGCGTTGAACCGTCAGGGGGTATCGATGAGCAGTTCTTC. The chain is built from TRBV29-1 and TRBJ2-1; 7 nucleotides match TRBD1. In germline, CDR1 is SQVTM, CDR2 ANQGSEA. The length of the CDR3 is 14 residues. The V gene end was trimmed by 2 bases and the J gene end by 8 bases; junction bases not matched to a gene: 9.

CDR3 bases: TGTGCCAGCAGCACACGTCTCGCGGGACGCACTGAAGCTTTCTTT. It translates to CASSTRLAGRTEAFF. V usage is TRBV7-9 and J usage is TRBJ1-1; perhaps TRBD1 as D (5 bases). Germline V CDR1 and CDR2: SEHNR, FQNEAQ (reference sequence). V lost 5 bases to trimming and J lost 4 bases, with 17 bases between them. The CDR3 loop spans 15 amino acids.

CDR3 in DNA: TGTGCCAGCACTCCGGGGAACTCACCCCTCCACTTT. The encoded protein is CASTPGNSPLHF. The chain couples TRBV6-6 to TRBJ1-6; D is unresolved. V lost 7 bases to trimming and J lost 10 bases, with 11 bases between them. Germline V lookup: CDR1 MNHNY, CDR2 SVGAGI (reference sequence). This CDR3 is 12 amino acids long.

The V and J genes are TRBV5-4 and TRBJ2-5; D uncertain. V lost 2 bases, J lost 2 bases, and 13 bases lay in between. The CDR3 runs to 15 residues. CDR1 and CDR2 from the germline V gene are SGHNT and YYREEE (reference sequence). The CDR3 loop is CASSLRGPLQETQYF. As DNA, the CDR3 is TGTGCCAGCAGCTTACGAGGTCCCCTGCAAGAGACCCAGTACTTC.

CDR3 DNA sequence: TGTGCCAGCAGCTTAGCCGGGGCCTACGAGCAGTACTTC. It codes for CASSLAGAYEQYF. This sequence joins TRBV7-9 and TRBJ2-7, with D possibly being TRBD2 (5 bases). This CDR3 is 13 amino acids long. Germline values: CDR1 SEHNR, CDR2 FQNEAQ (reference sequence). With 0 bases removed from V and 2 bases from J, the gap between germline ends came to 5 bases.

This clone has just one count. The CDR3 loop is CASKGLSGGPDYGYTF. The CDR3 nucleotides are TGTGCCAGCAAGGGGTTATCAGGGGGCCCTGACTATGGCTACACCTTC. The chain combines TRBV2 with TRBJ1-2, with 8 positions matching TRBD1. V dropped 7 bases and J dropped 3; count of bases not matched to a gene: 13. The germline V gene has CDR1 SNHLY and CDR2 FYNNEI. The CDR3 is 16 amino acids.

The chain is built from TRBV6-4 and TRBJ2-1; 7 positions match TRBD1. The CDR3 extends over 16 amino acids. Germline lookup yields CDR1 MRHNA and CDR2 SNTAGT. The V and J ends lost 6 bases and 6 bases, in that order; junction bases with no gene match: 14. Here the CDR3 reads CASRRTGGRFRNEQFF. The CDR3 DNA reads as TGTGCCAGCAGGAGGACAGGCGGCCGTTTTCGCAATGAGCAGTTCTTC.

This clone occurred a few times. The chain has TRBV19 and TRBJ2-5, with TRBD1 identical over 7 bases. Near its end, the DNA agrees better with TRBJ2-7, so the J call may be wrong. From germline, CDR1 is LNHDA and CDR2 SQIVND (reference sequence). This CDR3 is 13 amino acids long. The CDR3 DNA reads as TGTGCCAGTAGTCCTCGACAGGGCAACGAGCAGTACTTC. It yields the protein CASSPRQGNEQYF.

The rearrangement uses TRBV7-2 and TRBJ1-1; possible D gene TRBD1, 6 bases. Germline CDR1 and CDR2: SGHTA and FQGNSA. This CDR3 is 15 amino acids long. Trimming took 4 bases from V and 7 from J, leaving 19 bases between them. CDR3 residues: CASSSAHQGLIEAFF. The CDR3 DNA reads TGTGCCAGCAGCTCGGCTCATCAGGGGCTCATTGAAGCTTTCTTT.

V is TRBV4-3 and J is TRBJ2-5; D is ambiguous. The length of the CDR3 is 14 residues. Germline CDR1 LGHNA, CDR2 YSLEER. The ends were cut back, 2 bases at V and 4 bases at J, with 11 bases in the middle. Here the CDR3 DNA reads TGCGCCAGCAGCCAACTACCTATCGGAGAGACCCAGTACTTC. It encodes CASSQLPIGETQYF.

This chain joins TRBV5-1 and TRBJ1-6, with D uncertain. Germline CDR1 is SGHRS and CDR2 is YFSETQ. Trimming shortened V by 3 bases and J by 6 bases, and 10 bases separated the two germline ends. This CDR3 region has 14 residues. The CDR3 DNA is TGCGCCAGCAGCTCGGGTACTCGTAATTCACCCCTCCACTTT. This gives the protein CASSSGTRNSPLHF.

This clone was recorded a few times. This chain uses TRBV30 with TRBJ2-7; D might be TRBD1 (6 bases). Germline CDR1 GTSNPN, CDR2 SVGIG (reference sequence). This CDR3 has 14 residues. The V and J ends lost 4 bases and 1 base respectively, with 14 bases between them. In nucleotides, the CDR3 is TGTGCCTGGAAGGTTGGCAGGGGATCCTACGAGCAGTACTTC. Translating it yields CAWKVGRGSYEQYF.

The chain joins TRBV11-2 to TRBJ1-5, with D uncertain. CDR1 is SGHAT and CDR2 is FQNNGV in the germline V gene. With 0 bases removed from V and 0 bases from J, the gap between germline ends came to 6 bases. The CDR3 has 15 amino acids. CDR3 bases: TGTGCCAGCAGCTTAGATAGTCATAGCAATCAGCCCCAGCATTTT. Residues: CASSLDSHSNQPQHF.

The rearrangement uses TRBV5-1 and TRBJ1-2; TRBD1 might be the D (6 bases). The CDR3 sequence is 13 residues long. Germline-derived CDR1 and CDR2 are SGHRS and YFSETQ. Trimming stripped 7 bases from V and 4 bases from J, with 14 bases between. DNA of the CDR3: TGCGCCAGCTCTACAGGGTCCGTCTATGGCTACACCTTC. Its translation: CASSTGSVYGYTF.